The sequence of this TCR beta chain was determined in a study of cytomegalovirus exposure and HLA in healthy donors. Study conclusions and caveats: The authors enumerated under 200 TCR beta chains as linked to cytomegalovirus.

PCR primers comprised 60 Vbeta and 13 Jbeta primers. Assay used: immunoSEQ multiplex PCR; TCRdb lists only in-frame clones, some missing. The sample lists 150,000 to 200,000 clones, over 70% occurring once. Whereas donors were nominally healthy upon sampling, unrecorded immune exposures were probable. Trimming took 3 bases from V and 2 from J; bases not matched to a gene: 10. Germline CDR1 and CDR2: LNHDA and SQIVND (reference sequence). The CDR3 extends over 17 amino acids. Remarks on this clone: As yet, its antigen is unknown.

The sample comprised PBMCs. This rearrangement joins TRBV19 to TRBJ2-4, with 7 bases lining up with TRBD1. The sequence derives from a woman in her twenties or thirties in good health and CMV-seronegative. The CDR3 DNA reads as TGTGCCAGTAGTATCAGAGGGGGCGAGGGGTCCAAAAACATTCAGTACTTC. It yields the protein CASSIRGGEGSKNIQYF.